The 2 T cell receptor beta chains below were found in one sample sequenced in a study of cytomegalovirus exposure and HLA in healthy donors. Profiled with immunoSEQ multiplex PCR; TCRdb holds only in-frame clones, not every one. This sample has approximately 54,000 clones; approximately 90% occur once, and the top ten carry 7.5% to 9.5%. Sequencing was carried out using PBMCs. These receptors were obtained from a woman younger than 35 in good health and CMV-seropositive.

This chain links TRBV6-5 with TRBJ1-1; 7 nucleotides align to TRBD1. The CDR3 is 13 residues long. The V gene's germline CDR1 is MNHEY and CDR2 SVGAGI. V shed 5 bases and J 3 bases; nucleotides not matched to a gene: 3. CDR3 bases: TGTGCCAGCAGTCCCGACAGGGACACTGAAGCTTTCTTT. This encodes CASSPDRDTEAFF.

The V gene is TRBV10-3, the J gene TRBJ1-5; D gene ambiguous. The CDR3 is 12 amino acids. V lost 9 bases and J 1 base, leaving 7 bases between the germline ends. Germline V lookup: CDR1 ENHRY, CDR2 SYGVKD. The CDR3 coding sequence is TGTGCCATAGCGGGAAGCAATCAGCCCCAGCATTTT. Encoded protein: CAIAGSNQPQHF.